One sample yielded the 20 T cell receptor beta chains listed below, sequenced in a study of shared clonotypes between healthy human individuals. Libraries were prepared by immunoSEQ multiplex PCR; TCRdb keeps only in-frame clonotypes and omits some of them. The sample lists about 590,000 clones; over 95% were seen once. CD8 cells regarded as naive lacked CD45RO, were positively chosen for CCR7, and omitted terminally differentiated effector memory CD45RA+ cells. Sequencing input: naive CD8+ T cells sorted from blood. The receptors were gathered from a woman younger than 45 in good health.

The J gene is TRBJ1-5, the V gene TRBV6-1; 9 bases line up with TRBD1. There are 15 residues in the CDR3. Germline V lookup: CDR1 MNHNS, CDR2 SASEGT. The V gene end was trimmed by 4 bases and the J gene end by 2 bases; junction bases not matched to a gene: 3. CDR3 DNA sequence: TGTGCCAGCAGTGGATGGACAGGGGGCAATCAGCCCCAGCATTTT. Amino acid sequence: CASSGWTGGNQPQHF.

The chain carries TRBV28 and TRBJ1-5; TRBD1 matches 9 bases. J was trimmed by 7 bases and V by 8 bases; bases with no gene match: 9. This CDR3 contains 14 residues. In germline, CDR1 is MDHEN, CDR2 SYDVKM. In DNA, the CDR3 is TGTGCCAGCGAAAACAGGGGGCGCGAACAGCCCCAGCATTTT. This encodes CASENRGREQPQHF.

In the case of this clone: Other nucleotide sequences from this sample produce the same CDR3. The genes are TRBV19 and TRBJ2-7; the D gene is possibly TRBD1 (6 bases). This CDR3 has 14 residues. Germline V gene data show CDR1 as LNHDA and CDR2 as SQIVND (reference sequence). V was cut by 1 base and J by 2 bases, with 9 bases left in between. CDR3 sequence (DNA): TGTGCCAGTAGTATAGTTCCAGGGGCCTACGAGCAGTACTTC. It yields the protein CASSIVPGAYEQYF. Full variable domain (rest looked up from reference TRBV19 and TRBJ2-7): DGGITQSPKYLFRKEGQNVTLSCEQNLNHDAMYWYRQDPGQGLRLIYYSQIVNDFQKGDIAEGYSVSREKKESFPLTVTSAQKNPTAFYLCASSIVPGAYEQYFGPGTRLTVT.

The V call is TRBV30, the J call TRBJ2-6; TRBD2 matches at 7 bases. Germline V gene lookup returns CDR1 GTSNPN and CDR2 SVGIG (reference sequence). The CDR3 runs to 15 residues. V trimming: 2 bases; J trimming: 2 bases; junction bases outside the gene matches: 3. CDR3 DNA: TGTGCCTGGAGTCACGGGGGGACTGGGGCCAACGTCCTGACTTTC. This encodes CAWSHGGTGANVLTF.

This rearrangement joins TRBV27 to TRBJ2-7; a possible D gene is TRBD1 (5 bases). Germline V gene lookup returns CDR1 MNHEY and CDR2 SMNVEV (reference sequence). This CDR3 region has 14 residues. V lost 2 bases to trimming and J lost 3 bases, with 11 bases between them. The CDR3 DNA is TGTGCCAGCAGTTTAGGCCCAACAGGCTACGAGCAGTACTTC. It codes for CASSLGPTGYEQYF.

The chain is built from TRBV28 and TRBJ2-1; D gene ambiguous. The V end was cut by 6 bases, the J end by 3 bases, with 15 bases between. Per germline, CDR1 MDHEN and CDR2 SYDVKM. The CDR3 runs 15 residues. CDR3 amino acids: CASSLLSTGYNEQFF. Written as DNA, the CDR3 is TGTGCCAGCAGCCTGTTGTCAACGGGCTACAATGAGCAGTTCTTC.

The V gene is TRBV28, the J gene TRBJ2-1; TRBD2 aligns across 7 bases. The ends lost 5 bases at V and 5 bases at J; junction bases unmatched: 18. CDR3 length: 18 residues. CDR1 and CDR2 from the germline V gene are MDHEN and SYDVKM. The CDR3 loop is CASSALPREADTNNEQFF. In nucleotides, the CDR3 is TGTGCCAGCAGTGCACTACCCCGGGAGGCCGACACCAACAATGAGCAGTTCTTC. Filled out from reference TRBV28 and TRBJ2-1, the complete variable domain reads DVKVTQSSRYLVKRTGEKVFLECVQDMDHENMFWYRQDPGLGLRLIYFSYDVKMKEKGDIPEGYSVSREKKERFSLILESASTNQTSMYLCASSALPREADTNNEQFFGPGTRLTVL.

The chain recombines TRBV15 with TRBJ2-7; 7 bases agree with TRBD2. CDR1 and CDR2 from the germline V gene are LNHNV and YYDKDF (reference sequence). The CDR3 extends over 13 amino acids. J lost 7 bases, V lost 0 bases, and 3 bases had no gene match. Written as DNA, the CDR3 is TGTGCCACCAGCAGAGATCGGCGGGAGGAGCAGTACTTC. Amino acid sequence: CATSRDRREEQYF. Based on the CDR3 plus reference TRBV15 and TRBJ2-7, the full variable domain is DAMVIQNPRYQVTQFGKPVTLSCSQTLNHNVMYWYQQKSSQAPKLLFHYYDKDFNNEADTPDNFQSRRPNTSFCFLDIRSPGLGDTAMYLCATSRDRREEQYFGPGTRLTVT.

This clone has only one observation. CDR3 loop: CASSDPTGGEDGANVLTF. The CDR3 DNA is TGTGCCAGCAGCGACCCGACAGGGGGCGAGGACGGGGCCAACGTCCTGACTTTC. The chain recombines TRBV9 with TRBJ2-6; the match to TRBD1 covers 10 bases. V shed 3 bases, J shed 4 bases, and the junction held 10 bases outside the gene matches. CDR3 size: 18 residues. From germline, CDR1 is SGDLS and CDR2 YYNGEE. The complete variable domain, with remaining parts taken from reference TRBV9 and TRBJ2-6, reads DSGVTQTPKHLITATGQRVTLRCSPRSGDLSVYWYQQSLDQGLQFLIQYYNGEERAKGNILERFSAQQFPDLHSELNLSSLELGDSALYFCASSDPTGGEDGANVLTFGAGSRLTVL.

The V gene is TRBV15, the J gene TRBJ2-7; a possible D gene is TRBD2 (6 bases). The V end lost 3 bases, the J end lost 3 bases, and 9 bases lay between the germline ends. The CDR3 length is 13 residues. Germline lookup yields CDR1 LNHNV and CDR2 YYDKDF (reference sequence). CDR3 loop: CATSRSGYYEQYF. In DNA, the CDR3 is TGTGCCACCAGCAGGAGCGGGTACTACGAGCAGTACTTC.

The V and J genes are TRBV6-6 and TRBJ1-2, with no clear D. From germline, CDR1 is MNHNY and CDR2 SVGAGI (reference sequence). The CDR3 is 15 residues long. V lost 0 bases and J lost 2, with 10 bases in between. The CDR3 DNA sequence: TGTGCCAGCAGTTACTCCGACGTAGAGAACTATGGCTACACCTTC. Translation gives CASSYSDVENYGYTF.

The chain employs TRBV19 and TRBJ2-3; D might be TRBD1 or TRBD2, each matching 5 bases. The CDR3 is 14 residues long. Germline lookup yields CDR1 LNHDA and CDR2 SQIVND (reference sequence). Deletions cut 4 bases from V and 1 base from J, with 9 bases between. CDR3: CASSRDLRTDTQYF. The CDR3 region has the DNA TGTGCCAGTAGTAGGGACCTCCGCACAGATACGCAGTATTTT. Combining the CDR3 with reference TRBV19 and TRBJ2-3 gives the whole variable domain DGGITQSPKYLFRKEGQNVTLSCEQNLNHDAMYWYRQDPGQGLRLIYYSQIVNDFQKGDIAEGYSVSREKKESFPLTVTSAQKNPTAFYLCASSRDLRTDTQYFGPGTRLTVL.

The rearrangement uses TRBV4-1 and TRBJ1-2; the D is unclear. From germline, CDR1 is MGHRA and CDR2 YSYEKL. The ends were cut back, 1 base at V and 4 bases at J, with 13 bases in the middle. The CDR3 extends over 15 amino acids. As DNA, the CDR3 is TGCGCCAGCAGCCAAGTCCTTGCCAGGAGCTATGGCTACACCTTC. Amino acid sequence: CASSQVLARSYGYTF.

The rearrangement links TRBV9 to TRBJ1-1, with D unresolved. Trimming cost V 3 bases and J 0 bases, with 6 bases left between them. CDR1 is SGDLS, CDR2 YYNGEE, per germline. The CDR3 is 13 amino acids. CDR3 protein: CASSGYMNTEAFF. The DNA for the CDR3 is TGTGCCAGCAGCGGATATATGAACACTGAAGCTTTCTTT.

The chain links TRBV29-1 to TRBJ2-1; no reliable D call. V lost 3 bases and J 6 bases, leaving 18 bases between the germline ends. The CDR3 runs 15 residues. Germline V gene data show CDR1 as SQVTM and CDR2 as ANQGSEA. In nucleotides, the CDR3 is TGCAGCGTTGATACCCTTGAAACCCCCCTCAATGAGCAGTTCTTC. Its protein is CSVDTLETPLNEQFF.

The chain employs TRBV19 and TRBJ1-4; D may be TRBD1 (5 bases). Deletions cut 7 bases from V and 10 bases from J, with 25 bases between. The CDR3 is made up of 16 amino acids. Looked up from germline, CDR1 is LNHDA and CDR2 is SQIVND (reference sequence). This chain's CDR3 is CASTENEPGPFGKLFF. As DNA, the CDR3 is TGTGCCAGTACCGAAAATGAGCCGGGACCCTTTGGAAAACTGTTTTTT.

The chain carries TRBV28 and TRBJ1-2; D uncertain. Per germline, CDR1 MDHEN and CDR2 SYDVKM. The CDR3 length is 11 residues. Trimming removed 6 bases from V and 7 bases from J, with 9 bases in between. CDR3 residues: CASSPSGGYTF. The CDR3 DNA sequence: TGTGCCAGCAGCCCCAGTGGTGGCTACACCTTC.

The chain has TRBV14 and TRBJ1-2; the D gene is possibly TRBD1 (6 bases). The V and J ends lost 0 bases and 3 bases respectively, with 11 bases between them. Germline CDR1 reads SGHDN; CDR2 reads FVKESK. CDR3 length: 15 amino acids. DNA of the CDR3: TGTGCCAGCAGCCAAGATCAGGGGCTTTACTATGGCTACACCTTC. It codes for CASSQDQGLYYGYTF.

The rearrangement links TRBV18 to TRBJ2-3; 12 nucleotides agree with TRBD2. Germline CDR1 is KGHSH and CDR2 is LQKENI. This CDR3 has 16 residues. Trimming removed 6 bases from V and 4 bases from J; junction bases left unmatched: 8. As DNA, the CDR3 is TGTGCCAGCTCTACCTGGACTAGCGGGATTCCAGATACGCAGTATTTT. It translates to CASSTWTSGIPDTQYF.

The chain recombines TRBV5-1 with TRBJ2-5; D is ambiguous. V dropped 2 bases and J dropped 4 bases, with 18 bases sitting between them. Germline CDR1 is SGHRS and CDR2 is YFSETQ. The CDR3 runs to 16 residues. CDR3 in DNA: TGCGCCAGCAGCTTCCCGCTCCGAGGTCCTGGAGAGACCCAGTACTTC. It translates to CASSFPLRGPGETQYF.